This T cell receptor (beta chain) is from a study of T cells in Graves' hyperthyroidism and ophthalmopathy. Germline V gene data show CDR1 as MNHEY and CDR2 as SVGEGT. CDR3 length: 14 amino acids. The V and J ends lost 10 bases and 2 bases respectively, with 17 bases between them. It was RNA transcripts that yielded the amplified TCR beta CDR3 regions. Using the HTBI primer set, a first-round RT-PCR was run on the TCR CDR3. TCRdb used MiXCR to reprocess the multiplex PCR reads, holding one entry per CDR3 protein. The sample has around 370,000 distinct CDR3 sequences, about 18% seen once. This clonotype was detected a few times.

V and J are TRBV6-2 or TRBV6-3 and TRBJ2-5; tentatively, D is TRBD2 (6 bases). The sequence derives from a man aged 18 to 35 with Graves' ophthalmopathy. The sequenced sample was blood. DNA of the CDR3: TGTGCCACTCGAAGACTAGTCCTACAAGAGACCCAGTACTTC. It yields the protein CATRRLVLQETQYF.